The present T cell receptor beta chain was sequenced within a study of spatial heterogeneity in lung cancer. Single TCR cDNA molecules each had their own unique molecular identifier. TCRdb ran MiXCR on the 5' RACE reads and lists one entry per CDR3 protein. The sample lists over 9,000 distinct CDR3 sequences; roughly 12% were seen once. As concerns this clonotype: Its antigen is still unknown. The junction departs from germline at one end; a sequencing error may be responsible.

CDR3 length: 12 amino acids. CDR1 and CDR2 from the germline V gene are SGHTA and FQGNSA. Study-wide points: Tumor mutation count correlated with how many alpha and beta TCRs expanded intratumorally. Among tumor T cells, estimated coverage was about 7% for alpha chains and roughly 13% for beta chains. Ubiquitous nonsynonymous mutations were tracked by counts of ubiquitous expanded TCRs, and regional ones by counts of regional expanded TCRs.

Specified time point: sample taken at primary tumor resection. This TCR derives from a male donor with early-stage non-small cell lung cancer. The V gene is TRBV7-2, the J gene TRBJ2-5; TRBD2 aligns across 7 bases. The sequencing used lung tumor tissue, collected at surgery. The CDR3 sequence: CASSQRSGNGDF. CDR3 DNA: TGTGCCAGCAGCCAGAGAAGCGGGAACGGGGACTTC.